This TCR beta chain was retrieved from a study of T cell responses to AZD1222 COVID-19 vaccine. The wider study: Second-dose intervals of approximately 4 or approximately 12 weeks were pooled. Study-wide results and caveats: Only a handful of AZD1222 recipients were seropositive at baseline. Breadth and depth of Spike-specific TCRs rose after two AZD1222 doses. Females outnumbered males among donors, who were mostly white British; clonal diversity was possibly underestimated.

This table comes from immunoSEQ multiplex PCR, and its TCRdb copy is limited to in-frame clones, with some not included. The table records 170,000 or so clones, 90% of them present only once. This CDR3 has 13 amino acids. Germline assignment: CDR1 GTSNPN and CDR2 SVGIG (reference sequence). V shed 5 bases and J 7 bases; nucleotides not matched to a gene: 7. This clone was observed a single time. The target antigen is unknown. This receptor was taken from an adult in good health. This chain joins TRBV30 and TRBJ2-1, with 8 bases identical to TRBD1. The source material was peripheral blood, sampled on day 0 of AZD1222 vaccination. This CDR3 is CAWDRQGLNEQFF. In DNA form, the CDR3 reads TGTGCCTGGGACCGACAGGGGTTGAATGAGCAGTTCTTC.